This T cell receptor beta chain stems from a study of long-term antiretroviral therapy in people with HIV. This CDR3 has 16 amino acids. With 5 bases removed from V and 3 bases from J, the gap between germline ends came to 22 bases. Germline CDR1 and CDR2: GTSNPN and SVGIG (reference sequence). With respect to this clone: Its antigen is as yet unknown.

The immunoSEQ assay was v3.0, run at survey level. TCRdb's table, derived via immunoSEQ multiplex PCR, lists solely in-frame clones and lacks some. The table has around 23,000 clones, approximately 80% seen once. General study findings and limits: Relative to control repertoires, HIV repertoires exhibited narrower CDR3 length ranges. Older ART regimens may have been in use when blood was drawn between the mid-2000s and the late 2010s.

This specimen consisted of unsorted PBMCs, obtained 0.3 years after starting antiretroviral therapy. The TCR was taken from a man aged 45-60 years with HIV. V and J are TRBV30 and TRBJ1-2, with a tentative D call TRBD1 (6 bases). CDR3 coding DNA: TGTGCCTGGGCAACGAGGACAGTAAACCGGTACTATGGCTACACCTTC. This sequence encodes CAWATRTVNRYYGYTF. Using reference TRBV30 and TRBJ1-2 for the parts outside the CDR3, the full variable domain is SQTIHQWPATLVQPVGSPLSLECTVEGTSNPNLYWYRQAAGRGLQLLFYSVGIGQISSEVPQNLSASRPQDRQFILSSKKLLLSDSGFYLCAWATRTVNRYYGYTFGSGTRLTVV.